This TCR beta chain appears in the sequencing data of a study of T-cell reconstitution after alpha-beta-depleted transplantation in children. Broader study findings: Where some patients showed high TCRbeta diversity at day 60, it came from recipient T cells and thymic progenitors that had survived. At the one-year point after transplant, T-cell counts and TCRbeta diversity were found to come mostly from T cells that had been newly produced. The study reportedly traced alpha-beta T cells about two months after transplant to several hundred expanded graft clones.

The library targeted TCRbeta and was prepared with unique molecular identifiers. TCRdb re-called the PCR reads with MiXCR, one entry per CDR3 protein. This table has a few hundred thousand distinct CDR3 sequences, approximately 23% appearing once. The CDR3 consists of 16 residues. Per the germline V gene, CDR1 is SGHRS and CDR2 is YFSETQ. V was shortened by 0 bases and J by 1 base, with 14 bases between the two germline ends. The sample holds many counts of this clonotype. Its matching antigen is unknown. The chain recombines TRBV5-1 with TRBJ2-7; maybe TRBD2 (7 bases). Sequencing used PBMCs, mostly from graft donor cells, obtained 180 days after TCRalphabeta/CD19-depleted stem cell transplant. The origin of this receptor is a male patient aged 10-17 years who had a stem cell transplant for acute lymphoblastic leukemia, so the T cells may come from the graft donor. CDR3 amino acids: CASSLEGGMRSYEQYF. In DNA, the CDR3 is TGCGCCAGCAGCTTGGAGGGGGGGATGCGGTCCTACGAGCAGTACTTC.